Given below is one T cell receptor (beta chain) in context. As yet, its antigen is unknown. The CDR3 runs 12 residues. Germline CDR1 and CDR2: DFQATT and SNEGSKA (reference sequence). V lost 3 bases and J 2 bases, leaving 7 bases between the germline ends. This sample is part of a study of T-cell memory formation after mild COVID-19. Across the study: There were largely donor-specific TCR clusters. Study-level points and caveats: There were some responding clones in pre-infection memory, which suggested that cross-reactive memory had joined. Among clones contracting day 15 to 85, CD4/CD8 was balanced, whereas later expanders leaned CD4+. Contracting CD4+ clones sat mainly in CM and EM; CD8+ in EMRA.

TCRdb fed the 5' RACE reads into MiXCR, producing one record per CDR3 protein. Of approximately 580,000 distinct CDR3 sequences listed, roughly 22% are singletons. The source of this sequence is an adult woman who had mild COVID-19 (a few samples of this study predate the infection). Cell type and time point are not known. Sequencing was carried out using PBMCs or a T cell subset sorted from them (not recorded which). The V call is TRBV20-1, the J call TRBJ1-2, with D possibly being TRBD1 (5 bases). The CDR3 is CSARGPNYGYTF. As DNA, the CDR3 is TGCAGTGCTAGGGGGCCCAACTATGGCTACACCTTC.